These 10 T cell receptor beta chains share one sample of origin, sequenced in a study of chemoradiotherapy in HPV16-positive cancers. The data were produced by immunoSEQ multiplex PCR, yet TCRdb's version contains in-frame clones alone and is incomplete. The sample has about 53,000 clones; roughly 90% are singletons. Sequences were derived from blood, sampled from a patient who underwent chemoradiotherapy. These receptors were collected from a human donor with HPV-associated anogenital cancer.

This chain joins TRBV11-2 and TRBJ2-3; perhaps TRBD1 as D (6 bases). V was pared by 1 base and J by 2 bases, with 16 bases between. This CDR3 region has 17 residues. CDR1 is SGHAT and CDR2 is FQNNGV in the germline V gene. CDR3 amino acids: CASSLVVPGALTDTQYF. The CDR3 DNA reads as TGTGCCAGCAGCTTAGTAGTCCCAGGGGCCCTCACAGATACGCAGTATTTT.

The V call is TRBV6-4, the J call TRBJ1-5; no clear D gene. V was clipped by 4 bases and J by 7 bases, with 8 bases between them. CDR1 and CDR2 (germline): MRHNA, SNTAGT. This CDR3 spans 12 amino acids. CDR3 in DNA: TGTGCCAGCAGTGTATCCTACCAGCCCCAGCATTTT. Translating it yields CASSVSYQPQHF.

The chain couples TRBV10-3 to TRBJ2-3; 11 bases map to TRBD2. The germline CDR1 and CDR2 sequences are ENHRY and SYGVKD. This CDR3 contains 16 residues. Trimming took 0 bases from V and 4 from J; bases not matched to a gene: 3. CDR3 amino acids: CAISESTSGTPDTQYF. CDR3 in DNA: TGTGCCATCAGTGAGTCGACTAGCGGGACTCCAGATACGCAGTATTTT.

The V gene is TRBV2, the J gene TRBJ2-5; TRBD2 matches at 9 bases. The junction had 6 bases not matched to a gene; V was cut back by 5 bases and J by 2 bases. The germline gives CDR1 SNHLY, CDR2 FYNNEI. This CDR3 comprises 15 residues. CDR3 sequence: CASSLIGLAQETQYF. CDR3 coding DNA: TGTGCCAGCAGTCTTATAGGACTAGCGCAAGAGACCCAGTACTTC.

J is TRBJ2-7 and V is TRBV7-9, with D unclear. This CDR3 comprises 14 residues. With 0 bases removed from V and 2 bases from J, the gap between germline ends came to 8 bases. Germline V gene data show CDR1 as SEHNR and CDR2 as FQNEAQ (reference sequence). This CDR3 reads CASSLAGETYEQYF. The CDR3 nucleotides are TGTGCCAGCAGCTTAGCTGGGGAAACCTACGAGCAGTACTTC.

This clone was seen only once. An end of the junction differs from the germline gene, which may be a read error. J is TRBJ2-7 and V is TRBV6-4; D gene ambiguous. CDR3 length: 9 residues. CDR1 and CDR2 (germline): MRHNA, SNTAGT. The CDR3 is CASTSEQYF. CDR3 in DNA: TGTGCAAGCACATCCGAGCAGTACTTC.

V is TRBV5-4 and J is TRBJ2-5, with 9 bases matching TRBD2. V lost 3 bases, J lost 5 bases, and 8 bases stayed unmatched. The CDR3 spans 15 residues. CDR1 SGHNT and CDR2 YYREEE come from the germline V gene (reference sequence). The CDR3 DNA reads TGTGCCAGCAGCTCCCAGCGGGAGGTCGGCGAGACCCAGTACTTC. Translating gives CASSSQREVGETQYF.

The V call is TRBV11-3, the J call TRBJ2-3; TRBD2 agrees at 13 bases. Trimming at V came to 5 bases and at J to 4 bases, leaving 9 bases not matched to a gene. The CDR3 spans 17 residues. Germline V gene lookup returns CDR1 SGHNT and CDR2 YENEEA. The CDR3 here is CASSQGLAGAGADTQYF. As DNA, the CDR3 is TGTGCCAGCAGCCAAGGACTAGCGGGAGCGGGCGCAGATACGCAGTATTTT.

CDR3 residues: CASSLGGLTGAGELFF. DNA of the CDR3: TGTGCCAGCAGCTTGGGAGGGCTGACAGGGGCCGGGGAGCTGTTTTTT. The chain links TRBV5-6 to TRBJ2-2, with 8 bases aligning to TRBD1. V shed 0 bases, J shed 6 bases, and the junction held 7 bases outside the gene matches. Germline V CDR1 and CDR2: SGHDT, YYEEEE. The CDR3 extends over 16 amino acids.

This rearrangement joins TRBV19 to TRBJ2-5, with 8 bases that match TRBD1. CDR3 length equals 18 residues. The germline V gene has CDR1 LNHDA and CDR2 SQIVND (reference sequence). V was pared by 0 bases and J by 2 bases, with 11 bases of the junction left unmatched. The CDR3 coding sequence is TGTGCCAGTAGTATAGATCTAGGACAGGGAAATCTTCAAGAGACCCAGTACTTC. Its translation: CASSIDLGQGNLQETQYF.